The present entry profiles one T cell receptor beta chain with its context. Trimming shortened V by 4 bases and J by 6 bases, and 12 bases separated the two germline ends. Per germline, CDR1 SGHDN and CDR2 FVKESK. The CDR3 is 13 amino acids. 13 Jbeta primers and 60 Vbeta primers were used for the PCR. Original processing methods: It was a later analysis that counted approximately 81 million unique TCR beta chains, of which 8.5 million to 12 million were shared. Some clones are missing from TCRdb's copy, which holds only in-frame ones; the method was immunoSEQ multiplex PCR. Clone size and V and J calls were adopted from that table, with D and trimming inferred from the DNA. The table lists 150,000 to 200,000 clones, approximately 85% of them singletons. The data derive from a study of cytomegalovirus exposure and HLA in healthy donors.

The sequence was collected from a man younger than 30 in good health and CMV-seropositive. The chain uses TRBV14 and TRBJ1-2; D unclear. Material for sequencing was PBMCs. The CDR3 DNA sequence: TGTGCCAGCAGCCTTACACTACTGGATGGCTACACCTTC. Protein: CASSLTLLDGYTF.